This TCR beta chain was captured by sequencing in a study of vaccination effects on CD4 cells after COVID-19. This clone has more than one count but fewer than ten. Its antigen is as yet unknown. Here immunoSEQ multiplex PCR was the method, and the copy in TCRdb shows in-frame clones only, minus some. The sample consists of roughly 50,000 clones, just under 80% of them appearing once. Pools of viral peptides were used by the ViraFEST assay to expand antigen-specific CD4+ T cells ahead of sequencing. Subsequent to a culture period of nine to ten days, CD4+ T cells were isolated. Having tested negative for nucleocapsid antibodies, the vaccine recipients showed no prior SARS-CoV-2 infection. Cultures used more than 1.5 million PBMC per well, approximately 10 IU/ml IL-2 and approximately 10 ug/ml peptides. Researchers swapped half the medium for IL-2 medium on both days 3 and 7. The CDR3 consists of 14 residues. CDR1 MDHEN and CDR2 SYDVKM come from the germline V gene. V was pared by 6 bases and J by 8 bases, with 17 bases between.

General study results and limits: Among infection- and vaccine-induced clones, marked clonal contraction occurred late after vaccination.

Sequenced here: CD4+ T cells from PBMCs cultured with HCoV-OC43 spike peptides, sampled before COVID-19 vaccination. Documented subset: HCoV-OC43 spike overlapping peptide pool stimulation. The V and J genes are TRBV28 and TRBJ1-5, with TRBD1 as a possible D gene (6 bases). The TCR comes from a human donor who received a COVID-19 vaccine. CDR3 bases: TGTGCCAGCAGCCATGGGGGGGCTGGGGAGCCCCAGCATTTT. This gives the protein CASSHGGAGEPQHF.